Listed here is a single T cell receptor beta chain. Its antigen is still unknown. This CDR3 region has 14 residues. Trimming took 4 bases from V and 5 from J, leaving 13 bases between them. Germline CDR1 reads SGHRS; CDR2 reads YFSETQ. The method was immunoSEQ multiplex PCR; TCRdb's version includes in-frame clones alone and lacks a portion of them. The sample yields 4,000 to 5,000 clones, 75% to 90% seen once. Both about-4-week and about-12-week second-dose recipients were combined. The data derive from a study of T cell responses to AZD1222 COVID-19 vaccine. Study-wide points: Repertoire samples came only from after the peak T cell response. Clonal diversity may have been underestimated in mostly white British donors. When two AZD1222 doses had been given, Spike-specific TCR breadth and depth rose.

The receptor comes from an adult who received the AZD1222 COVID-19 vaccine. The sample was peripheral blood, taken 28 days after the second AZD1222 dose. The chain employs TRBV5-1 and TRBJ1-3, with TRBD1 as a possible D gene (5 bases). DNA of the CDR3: TGCGCCAGCAGCCCCCCGGGACCCCGAAACACCATATATTTT. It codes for CASSPPGPRNTIYF.